These T cell receptor beta chains were read from a single sample in a study of cytomegalovirus exposure and HLA in healthy donors. Libraries were prepared by immunoSEQ multiplex PCR; TCRdb keeps only in-frame clonotypes and omits some of them. Here the sample spans about 150,000 clones, just under 75% being singletons. The sample was PBMCs. These receptors came from a woman between 18 and 30 years old in good health and CMV-seronegative. The conserved cysteine and the conserved F or W are not part of the CDR3 here. D genes are given only for firm matches.

V gene	D gene	J gene	CDR3 protein
TRBV7-2	TRBD1	TRBJ2-1	ASSLDRGRVYEQF
TRBV14	TRBD1	TRBJ1-2	ASSQEGGTGGNYGYT
TRBV7-9	TRBD1	TRBJ2-2	ASSFAPGQGAAGELF
TRBV11-3	-	TRBJ1-1	ASSLNRETEAF
TRBV18	-	TRBJ2-3	ASSPLFTDTQY
TRBV6-1	-	TRBJ1-5	ASARLSNQPQH
TRBV7-9	-	TRBJ1-2	ASSPLATNYGYT
TRBV28	TRBD1	TRBJ1-2	ASSFRAGGSYGYT
TRBV21-1	-	TRBJ1-1	ASSKGVGLNTEAF
TRBV5-4	-	TRBJ2-2	ASSLESTANTGELF
TRBV9	TRBD1	TRBJ2-2	ASSGNPGTGFSGELF
TRBV18	-	TRBJ1-3	ASSPPPFGAGNTIY
TRBV7-2	TRBD2	TRBJ2-1	ASCWTSNNEQF
TRBV29-1	-	TRBJ1-1	SVGPGWTEAF
TRBV29-1	TRBD1	TRBJ2-5	SAPGTGAKTQY
TRBV5-4	-	TRBJ1-4	ASSLFKGGNEKLF
TRBV18	-	TRBJ1-1	ASTSGNTEAF
TRBV7-2	TRBD1	TRBJ2-7	ASSRRLFTGDSYEQY
TRBV5-8	TRBD2	TRBJ2-1	ASSSLPNAGVVNEQF
TRBV30	-	TRBJ1-6	AWKLGGWSPLH
TRBV30	-	TRBJ1-2	AWSVLRSLNYGYT
TRBV28	TRBD1	TRBJ1-5	ASKRDSVKNQPQH
TRBV27	-	TRBJ1-2	ASSREGLMGYGYT
TRBV30	-	TRBJ1-2	AWTGGYGYT